This record looks at one T cell receptor (beta chain) sequence and its context. Its matching antigen is unknown. TCRdb re-analysed the 5' RACE reads in MiXCR, keeping a single row per CDR3 protein. The sample carries some 270,000 distinct CDR3 sequences, 18% recorded once. This sample was included in a study of CD8 T cells in ankylosing spondylitis. Regarding the study as a whole: There was a TCR beta motif, made of 7 or 8 highly homologous variants, that appeared characteristic of ankylosing spondylitis blood.

The V gene's germline CDR1 is SEHNR and CDR2 FQNEAQ (reference sequence). Trimming left V 5 bases short and J 0 bases short, with 19 bases between. The CDR3 consists of 17 residues. This TCR was recovered from a male donor with ankylosing spondylitis or in good health (not recorded which). This chain links TRBV7-9 with TRBJ1-2, with D perhaps TRBD1 (6 bases). Source material: blood, either unsorted or a sorted T cell fraction (not recorded which). CDR3 DNA sequence: TGTGCCAGCAGCGCGGGAGCAGGGGTTGGGGCTAACTATGGCTACACCTTC. Translation: CASSAGAGVGANYGYTF. The full variable domain, in which reference TRBV7-9 and TRBJ1-2 provide the parts outside the CDR3, is DTGVSQNPRHKITKRGQNVTFRCDPISEHNRLYWYRQTLGQGPEFLTYFQNEAQLEKSRLLSDRFSAERPKGSFSTLEIQRTEQGDSAMYLCASSAGAGVGANYGYTFGSGTRLTVV.